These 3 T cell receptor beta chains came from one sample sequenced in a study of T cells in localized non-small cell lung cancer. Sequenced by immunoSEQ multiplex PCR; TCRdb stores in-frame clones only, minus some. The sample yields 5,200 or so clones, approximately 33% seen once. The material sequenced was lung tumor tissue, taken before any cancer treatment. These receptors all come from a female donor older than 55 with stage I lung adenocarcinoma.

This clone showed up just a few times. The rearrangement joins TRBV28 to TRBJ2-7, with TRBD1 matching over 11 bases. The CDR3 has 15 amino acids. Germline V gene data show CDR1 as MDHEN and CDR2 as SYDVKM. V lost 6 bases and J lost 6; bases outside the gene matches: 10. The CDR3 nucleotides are TGTGCCAGCAGGCCCACCGGGACAGGGGGTCGCGAGCAGTACTTC. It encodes CASRPTGTGGREQYF.

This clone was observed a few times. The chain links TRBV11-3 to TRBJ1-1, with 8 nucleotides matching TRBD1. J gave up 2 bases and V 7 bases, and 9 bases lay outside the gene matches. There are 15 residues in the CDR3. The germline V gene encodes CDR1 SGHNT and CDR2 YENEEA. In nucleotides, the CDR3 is TGTGCCAGCAACGCCCAGGGGGCAGAAAACACTGAAGCTTTCTTT. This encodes CASNAQGAENTEAFF.

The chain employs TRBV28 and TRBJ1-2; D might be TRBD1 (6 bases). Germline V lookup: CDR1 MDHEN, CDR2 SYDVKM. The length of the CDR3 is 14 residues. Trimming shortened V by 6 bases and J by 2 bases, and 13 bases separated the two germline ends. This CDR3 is CASRSTGGNYGYTF. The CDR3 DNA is TGTGCCAGCAGGTCGACAGGCGGCAACTATGGCTACACCTTC.